The rows below give T cell receptor beta chains drawn from one sample of a study of T cell repertoires in cytomegalovirus infection. TCRdb used MiXCR to reprocess the reads, holding one entry per CDR3 protein. The sample holds a few hundred thousand distinct CDR3 sequences; 9.5% are singletons and the top ten take over 3.5%. The specimen was PBMCs. These TCRs come from a human donor in good health (CMV status not recorded). Some clones in this sample may be carry-over from other donors' samples. Each CDR3 is given with its conserved first and last residue. A D gene is named only where the DNA matches it firmly. Clone size is shown for a subset of rows, as once, few, many or a class of expanded clone.

clone size: few; J gene: TRBJ1-3; V gene: TRBV7-9; D gene: NA; CDR3 length: 15; CDR3 DNA: TGTGCCAGCAGCCAAATACATATTTTTGGAAACACCATATATTTT; CDR3 protein: CASSQIHIFGNTIYF
clone size: NA; J gene: TRBJ2-3; V gene: TRBV7-9; D gene: TRBD2; CDR3 length: 15; CDR3 DNA: TGTGCCAGCAGCATAGCGGGGGCGCGGGGAGATACGCAGTATTTT; CDR3 protein: CASSIAGARGDTQYF
clone size: NA; J gene: TRBJ1-2; V gene: TRBV20-1; D gene: NA; CDR3 length: 15; CDR3 DNA: TGCAGTGCTAGAGCCCCCGCGGCGGGGGGCATGGGCTACACCTTC; CDR3 protein: CSARAPAAGGMGYTF
clone size: few; J gene: TRBJ2-2; V gene: TRBV25-1; D gene: TRBD2; CDR3 length: 15; CDR3 DNA: TGTGCCAGCAGCGCCGGGACTAGCGGGACCGGGGAGCTGTTTTTT; CDR3 protein: CASSAGTSGTGELFF
clone size: NA; J gene: TRBJ2-7; V gene: TRBV6-2/TRBV6-3; D gene: NA; CDR3 length: 13; CDR3 DNA: TGTGCCAGCGCTGAGCGTTTGTCCTACGAGCAGTACTTC; CDR3 protein: CASAERLSYEQYF
clone size: NA; J gene: TRBJ1-2; V gene: TRBV7-2; D gene: NA; CDR3 length: 11; CDR3 DNA: TGTGCCAGCAGCCAACCTAGCGTCTACACCTTC; CDR3 protein: CASSQPSVYTF
clone size: NA; J gene: TRBJ1-6; V gene: TRBV7-6; D gene: TRBD1; CDR3 length: 17; CDR3 DNA: TGTGCCAGCAGTTCCCAACAGGGGGCTTCCTATAATTCACCCCTCCACTTT; CDR3 protein: CASSSQQGASYNSPLHF
clone size: few; J gene: TRBJ1-5; V gene: TRBV19; D gene: NA; CDR3 length: 15; CDR3 DNA: TGTGCCAGTGGAGTCCCGGGAGCGGGGCAGCAGCCCCAGCATTTT; CDR3 protein: CASGVPGAGQQPQHF
clone size: few; J gene: TRBJ2-7; V gene: TRBV18; D gene: NA; CDR3 length: 15; CDR3 DNA: TGTGCCAGCTCACTAACCGGGACACCCACCTACGAGCAGTACTTC; CDR3 protein: CASSLTGTPTYEQYF
clone size: NA; J gene: TRBJ2-1; V gene: TRBV20-1; D gene: NA; CDR3 length: 14; CDR3 DNA: TGCAGTGCGCAGACCGGGCTCTCCTACAATGAGCAGTTCTTC; CDR3 protein: CSAQTGLSYNEQFF
clone size: few; J gene: TRBJ1-3; V gene: TRBV11-2; D gene: NA; CDR3 length: 14; CDR3 DNA: TGTGCCAGCAGCTTAGTCTACTCTGGAAACACCATATATTTT; CDR3 protein: CASSLVYSGNTIYF
clone size: many; J gene: TRBJ2-2; V gene: TRBV7-2; D gene: TRBD2; CDR3 length: 15; CDR3 DNA: TGTGCCAGCACCCTGACTAGCCCGGACACCGGGGAGCTGTTTTTT; CDR3 protein: CASTLTSPDTGELFF
clone size: few; J gene: TRBJ2-7; V gene: TRBV4-2; D gene: TRBD2; CDR3 length: 14; CDR3 DNA: TGTGCCAGCAGCCCCGAAGGGGAGGGCTACGAGCAGTACTTC; CDR3 protein: CASSPEGEGYEQYF
clone size: few; J gene: TRBJ2-7; V gene: TRBV20-1; D gene: NA; CDR3 length: 15; CDR3 DNA: TGCAGTGCTAGGGAAAACAGGTACGGCTCCTACGAGCAGTACTTC; CDR3 protein: CSARENRYGSYEQYF
clone size: few; J gene: TRBJ2-3; V gene: TRBV20-1; D gene: NA; CDR3 length: 13; CDR3 DNA: TGCAGTGCCGTTAGAGGGAGCACAGATACGCAGTATTTT; CDR3 protein: CSAVRGSTDTQYF
clone size: many; J gene: TRBJ2-3; V gene: TRBV2; D gene: NA; CDR3 length: 14; CDR3 DNA: TGTGCCAGCAAGGCCAGGGGTCCAGGAGATACGCAGTATTTT; CDR3 protein: CASKARGPGDTQYF
clone size: few; J gene: TRBJ2-6; V gene: TRBV18; D gene: TRBD1; CDR3 length: 17; CDR3 DNA: TGTGCCAGCTCACCAAAGGGGGCGCTCTCTGGGGCCAACGTCCTGACTTTC; CDR3 protein: CASSPKGALSGANVLTF
clone size: few; J gene: TRBJ1-4; V gene: TRBV5-4; D gene: TRBD1; CDR3 length: 14; CDR3 DNA: TGTGCCAGCAGTCAGACAGGGGTGCCAGAAAAACTGTTTTTT; CDR3 protein: CASSQTGVPEKLFF
clone size: NA; J gene: TRBJ2-5; V gene: TRBV7-9; D gene: TRBD2; CDR3 length: 16; CDR3 DNA: TGTGCCAGCAGCTTGTCTAGCGGGGGGGCCGCAGAGACCCAGTACTTC; CDR3 protein: CASSLSSGGAAETQYF
clone size: many; J gene: TRBJ2-2; V gene: TRBV7-2; D gene: NA; CDR3 length: 16; CDR3 DNA: TGTGCCAGCAGCTTAGGAAGTAGAAGGGGGACCGGGGAGCTGTTTTTT; CDR3 protein: CASSLGSRRGTGELFF
clone size: NA; J gene: TRBJ2-1; V gene: TRBV11-2; D gene: TRBD2; CDR3 length: 16; CDR3 DNA: TGTGCCAGCAGCTTGAGACTAGCGGGAGCAGGCAATGAGCAGTTCTTC; CDR3 protein: CASSLRLAGAGNEQFF
clone size: many; J gene: TRBJ2-3; V gene: TRBV12-3/TRBV12-4; D gene: TRBD1; CDR3 length: 16; CDR3 DNA: TGTGCCAGCAGCCTCCGGGACAGGGTTATATCAGATACGCAGTATTTT; CDR3 protein: CASSLRDRVISDTQYF
clone size: few; J gene: TRBJ1-6; V gene: TRBV12-3/TRBV12-4; D gene: NA; CDR3 length: 12; CDR3 DNA: TGTGCCAGCAGCCTGGGGCGTAGGGCCCTCCACTTT; CDR3 protein: CASSLGRRALHF
clone size: NA; J gene: TRBJ2-7; V gene: TRBV7-2; D gene: NA; CDR3 length: 15; CDR3 DNA: TGTGCCAGCAGCCTTCACAGGGCGGGGTACTACGAGCAGTACTTC; CDR3 protein: CASSLHRAGYYEQYF
clone size: NA; J gene: TRBJ2-3; V gene: TRBV12-3/TRBV12-4; D gene: NA; CDR3 length: 15; CDR3 DNA: TGTGCCAGCAGTTTAGCCCACCCAAGCACAGATACGCAGTATTTT; CDR3 protein: CASSLAHPSTDTQYF
clone size: many; J gene: TRBJ2-1; V gene: TRBV7-2; D gene: NA; CDR3 length: 13; CDR3 DNA: TGTGCCAGCAGCCAGGGGCGGGTCAATGAGCAGTTCTTC; CDR3 protein: CASSQGRVNEQFF
clone size: few; J gene: TRBJ2-2; V gene: TRBV19; D gene: NA; CDR3 length: 12; CDR3 DNA: TGTGCCAGTAGTTTTGGACCCGGGGAGCTGTTTTTT; CDR3 protein: CASSFGPGELFF
clone size: NA; J gene: TRBJ2-7; V gene: TRBV7-2; D gene: TRBD2; CDR3 length: 17; CDR3 DNA: TGTGCCAGCAGCTTATTGGGACTAGCGGGAGGAACCTACGAGCAGTACTTC; CDR3 protein: CASSLLGLAGGTYEQYF
clone size: many; J gene: TRBJ2-7; V gene: TRBV6-5; D gene: TRBD1; CDR3 length: 17; CDR3 DNA: TGTGCCAGCAGTTCTACCACCCGAACCGGGACAGGGCGCGAGCAGTACTTC; CDR3 protein: CASSSTTRTGTGREQYF
clone size: many; J gene: TRBJ2-1; V gene: TRBV6-1; D gene: NA; CDR3 length: 13; CDR3 DNA: TGTGCCAGCAGTCGCCCCACTAGCAATGAGCAGTTCTTC; CDR3 protein: CASSRPTSNEQFF
clone size: many; J gene: TRBJ1-4; V gene: TRBV7-2; D gene: NA; CDR3 length: 14; CDR3 DNA: TGTGCCAGCAGCTTAGCCCGGACCGATGAAAAACTGTTTTTT; CDR3 protein: CASSLARTDEKLFF
clone size: many; J gene: TRBJ1-1; V gene: TRBV28; D gene: NA; CDR3 length: 15; CDR3 DNA: TGTGCCAGCAGTGTACTAAGAACCTCCTACACTGAAGCTTTCTTT; CDR3 protein: CASSVLRTSYTEAFF
clone size: many; J gene: TRBJ1-1; V gene: TRBV7-2; D gene: NA; CDR3 length: 14; CDR3 DNA: TGTGCCAGCAGCCCCGGACACGGGAGGACTGAAGCTTTCTTT; CDR3 protein: CASSPGHGRTEAFF
clone size: NA; J gene: TRBJ2-3; V gene: TRBV7-2; D gene: TRBD2; CDR3 length: 13; CDR3 DNA: TGTGCCAGCAGCCTCCAGAGGGAGGGTACGCAGTATTTT; CDR3 protein: CASSLQREGTQYF
clone size: many; J gene: TRBJ2-1; V gene: TRBV7-2; D gene: TRBD2; CDR3 length: 17; CDR3 DNA: TGTGCCAGCAGCTCCCGACTAGCGGGAGGGTTCTACAATGAGCAGTTCTTC; CDR3 protein: CASSSRLAGGFYNEQFF
clone size: few; J gene: TRBJ2-1; V gene: TRBV28; D gene: TRBD2; CDR3 length: 17; CDR3 DNA: TGTGCCAGCAGTAAATCTCTAGCGGGAGGATCCTACAATGAGCAGTTCTTC; CDR3 protein: CASSKSLAGGSYNEQFF
clone size: NA; J gene: TRBJ2-1; V gene: TRBV18; D gene: TRBD1; CDR3 length: 15; CDR3 DNA: TGTGCCAGCTCACCACGGACAGGGACGAGGAATGAGCAGTTCTTC; CDR3 protein: CASSPRTGTRNEQFF
clone size: NA; J gene: TRBJ2-7; V gene: TRBV19; D gene: NA; CDR3 length: 16; CDR3 DNA: TGTGCCAGTAGTAGGGGAGGTGAGGCTAGCTCCTACGAGCAGTACTTC; CDR3 protein: CASSRGGEASSYEQYF
clone size: many; J gene: TRBJ1-5; V gene: TRBV7-2; D gene: TRBD1; CDR3 length: 14; CDR3 DNA: TGTGCCAGCAGCCCGCAGGGGGGGTCGGGGCCCCAGCATTTT; CDR3 protein: CASSPQGGSGPQHF
clone size: many; J gene: TRBJ2-5; V gene: TRBV5-4; D gene: TRBD1; CDR3 length: 16; CDR3 DNA: TGTGCCAGCAGCTCGGACAGGGAGGTCCTTGGAGAGACCCAGTACTTC; CDR3 protein: CASSSDREVLGETQYF
clone size: many; J gene: TRBJ1-5; V gene: TRBV6-1; D gene: TRBD1; CDR3 length: 15; CDR3 DNA: TGTGCCACCAGGACAGGGGGCTTGGGCAATCAGCCCCAGCATTTT; CDR3 protein: CATRTGGLGNQPQHF
clone size: few; J gene: TRBJ2-5; V gene: TRBV20-1; D gene: TRBD2; CDR3 length: 15; CDR3 DNA: TGCAGTGCTACCAGGACTAGCGGGAGAAAAGAGACCCAGTACTTC; CDR3 protein: CSATRTSGRKETQYF
clone size: NA; J gene: TRBJ1-2; V gene: TRBV12-3/TRBV12-4; D gene: NA; CDR3 length: 13; CDR3 DNA: TGTGCCAGCAGTTTAGGCCGGCCGTATGGCTACACCTTC; CDR3 protein: CASSLGRPYGYTF
clone size: many; J gene: TRBJ1-5; V gene: TRBV7-6; D gene: NA; CDR3 length: 13; CDR3 DNA: TGTGCCAGCAGCCCCAGCCCTAGTCAGCCCCAGCATTTT; CDR3 protein: CASSPSPSQPQHF
clone size: NA; J gene: TRBJ2-7; V gene: TRBV7-3; D gene: NA; CDR3 length: 15; CDR3 DNA: TGTGCCAGCAGCTTACTTGGAGGTTTAGCCTACGAGCAGTACTTC; CDR3 protein: CASSLLGGLAYEQYF
clone size: NA; J gene: TRBJ1-1; V gene: TRBV4-1; D gene: NA; CDR3 length: 14; CDR3 DNA: TGTGCCAGCAGCCAAGAAGGGGGGTACACTGAAGCTTTCTTT; CDR3 protein: CASSQEGGYTEAFF
clone size: NA; J gene: TRBJ1-2; V gene: TRBV7-2; D gene: TRBD1; CDR3 length: 13; CDR3 DNA: TGTGCCAGCAGCCAGCGGACAGGGATTGGCTACACCTTC; CDR3 protein: CASSQRTGIGYTF
clone size: many; J gene: TRBJ2-7; V gene: TRBV7-2; D gene: NA; CDR3 length: 14; CDR3 DNA: TGTGCCAGCAGCCCAGTACAGAATACCTACGAGCAGTACTTC; CDR3 protein: CASSPVQNTYEQYF
clone size: NA; J gene: TRBJ2-1; V gene: TRBV7-9; D gene: TRBD2; CDR3 length: 15; CDR3 DNA: TGTGCCAGCAGGCCAGCGGGGGGCCCTTACAATGAGCAGTTCTTC; CDR3 protein: CASRPAGGPYNEQFF
clone size: few; J gene: TRBJ2-1; V gene: TRBV27; D gene: TRBD2; CDR3 length: 15; CDR3 DNA: TGTGCCAGCAGTTTATCGAGGGTAGCGGGCAATGAGCAGTTCTTC; CDR3 protein: CASSLSRVAGNEQFF
clone size: NA; J gene: TRBJ2-1; V gene: TRBV7-3; D gene: TRBD2; CDR3 length: 16; CDR3 DNA: TGTGCCAGCAGCCAGGGGTCTAGCGGGAGTTACAATGAGCAGTTCTTC; CDR3 protein: CASSQGSSGSYNEQFF
clone size: few; J gene: TRBJ1-4; V gene: TRBV10-3; D gene: NA; CDR3 length: 15; CDR3 DNA: TGTGCCATCAGGAAGGGGGGAGCAACTAATGAAAAACTGTTTTTT; CDR3 protein: CAIRKGGATNEKLFF
clone size: few; J gene: TRBJ1-1; V gene: TRBV25-1; D gene: NA; CDR3 length: 12; CDR3 DNA: TGTGCCAGCAGCCAGGATACCACTGAAGCTTTCTTT; CDR3 protein: CASSQDTTEAFF
clone size: NA; J gene: TRBJ2-3; V gene: TRBV20-1; D gene: TRBD2; CDR3 length: 16; CDR3 DNA: TGCAGTGCTAGAGAGGCGGGAGAACACATTGCGGATACGCAGTATTTT; CDR3 protein: CSAREAGEHIADTQYF
clone size: NA; J gene: TRBJ2-6; V gene: TRBV5-8; D gene: TRBD1; CDR3 length: 16; CDR3 DNA: TGTGCCAGCGGCAGGGGGCTCCTATCGGGGGCCAACGTCCTGACTTTC; CDR3 protein: CASGRGLLSGANVLTF